The clone carrying this T cell receptor beta chain has just a few counts. Naive CD4+ cells had CD25+ Tregs removed. Germline CDR1 is MGHRA and CDR2 is YSYEKL. The CDR3 contains 15 residues. The V gene lost 3 bases and the J gene lost 0 bases, with 9 bases spanning the gap. After constant-region reverse-primer amplification, full-length variable regions underwent semi-nested PCR with Nested Universal Primer A. MiXCR, applied by TCRdb to the 5' RACE reads, yields one record per CDR3 protein. This sample has over 55,000 distinct CDR3 sequences, with around 30% found just once. The chain joins TRBV4-1 to TRBJ2-4; D may be TRBD2 (7 bases). This TCR was recovered from a female donor with breast cancer. The material sequenced was tumor-infiltrating naive CD4+ T cells sorted from the breast tumor. This sample's subset: naive CD4+ T cells, CD4+CD45RA+CD25-. CDR3 sequence: CASSQGGLAKNIQYF. In DNA form, the CDR3 reads TGCGCCAGCAGCCAGGGGGGGCTAGCCAAAAACATTCAGTACTTC.